The clone carrying this T cell receptor (beta chain) was seen at least ten times. The antigen is not known. CDR3 regions were amplified by Arm-PCR using iRepertoire HTBI primers to build TCR beta libraries. MiXCR, run by TCRdb on the multiplex PCR reads, gives a single entry per CDR3 protein. Of approximately 310,000 distinct CDR3 sequences listed, about 18% were seen once; the top ten hold 38%. This sample's time point: newly diagnosed GD, antithyroid drugs for less than 3 months. After RNA was extracted from PBMCs, the TCR library was made from it. In this cohort, patients came from an endocrinology department located in Xi'an, China. The entry originates in a study of regulatory T cells in long-lasting Graves disease. In the study overall: Newly diagnosed Graves' patients had taken antithyroid drugs under 3 months.

This CDR3 is built from 15 residues. Germline CDR1 is DFQATT and CDR2 is SNEGSKA (reference sequence). Findings of the study overall: In persistent patients, shared public clonotypes (under 3,000) outnumbered those in new patients (nearly 1,000). Patients with persistent disease showed a bias toward TRBV28, TRBJ1-2 and TRBJ2-5.

V usage is TRBV20-1 and J usage is TRBJ2-3; 13 nucleotides line up with TRBD2. The receptor was isolated from a female donor with Graves disease. The sample was peripheral blood mononuclear cells (PBMCs), taken at new diagnosis, from a patient treated with antithyroid drugs. CDR3 protein: CSQKGLAGSTDTQYF. DNA of the CDR3: TGCAGCCAAAAGGGACTAGCGGGGAGCACAGATACGCAGTATTTT.